The rows below give T cell receptor beta chains drawn from one sample of a study of cytomegalovirus exposure and HLA in healthy donors. Sequenced by immunoSEQ multiplex PCR; TCRdb stores in-frame clones only, minus some. The repertoire has about 130,000 clones, roughly 82% of them found once; the top ten carry 2% to 3%. Material: PBMCs. Source of these receptors: a man aged 45-65 years in good health and CMV-seronegative. The CDR3 runs from the conserved cysteine through the conserved F or W. The order of the fields is D gene, clone size, V gene, J gene, CDR3 protein, CDR3 DNA. The D gene is left open where the match is weak. Rows give clone size only sometimes, using once, few, many, or a class for an expanded clone.

D gene: NA
clone size: NA
V gene: TRBV7-9
J gene: TRBJ1-1
CDR3 protein: CASSLENGVNTEAFF
CDR3 DNA: TGTGCCAGCAGCCTAGAGAACGGGGTGAACACTGAAGCTTTCTTT

D gene: TRBD2
clone size: NA
V gene: TRBV5-1
J gene: TRBJ2-1
CDR3 protein: CASSRTSGDYNEQFF
CDR3 DNA: TGCGCCAGCAGTCGGACTAGCGGGGACTACAATGAGCAGTTCTTC

D gene: TRBD2
clone size: NA
V gene: TRBV7-2
J gene: TRBJ2-5
CDR3 protein: CASSLRLAGFQETQYF
CDR3 DNA: TGTGCCAGCAGCTTACGACTAGCGGGGTTCCAAGAGACCCAGTACTTC

D gene: NA
clone size: NA
V gene: TRBV27
J gene: TRBJ2-7
CDR3 protein: CASSHLQGLDYEQYF
CDR3 DNA: TGTGCCAGCAGCCACCTTCAGGGGCTGGACTACGAGCAGTACTTC

D gene: NA
clone size: NA
V gene: TRBV7-3
J gene: TRBJ1-2
CDR3 protein: CASSLITGSPQNF
CDR3 DNA: TGTGCCAGCAGCTTAATCACAGGGTCTCCCCAAAACTTC

D gene: TRBD1
clone size: NA
V gene: TRBV7-9
J gene: TRBJ2-1
CDR3 protein: CASSPQGGSYEQFF
CDR3 DNA: TGTGCCAGCAGCCCACAGGGGGGTAGCTATGAGCAGTTCTTC

D gene: TRBD2
clone size: few
V gene: TRBV4-2
J gene: TRBJ2-1
CDR3 protein: CASSQDLAGRTYNEQFF
CDR3 DNA: TGTGCCAGCAGCCAAGATCTAGCGGGGAGGACCTACAATGAGCAGTTCTTC

D gene: NA
clone size: NA
V gene: TRBV12-5
J gene: TRBJ2-3
CDR3 protein: CASGLGLATDTQYF
CDR3 DNA: TGTGCTAGTGGTTTGGGTCTAGCTACGGATACGCAGTATTTT

D gene: NA
clone size: NA
V gene: TRBV19
J gene: TRBJ1-4
CDR3 protein: CASNFDSSTNEKLFF
CDR3 DNA: TGTGCCAGTAATTTCGACAGTTCAACTAATGAAAAACTGTTTTTT

D gene: TRBD1
clone size: NA
V gene: TRBV7-9
J gene: TRBJ1-1
CDR3 protein: CASSLYVGTGEAFF
CDR3 DNA: TGTGCCAGCAGCTTATACGTCGGGACAGGTGAAGCTTTCTTT

D gene: NA
clone size: NA
V gene: TRBV14
J gene: TRBJ2-7
CDR3 protein: CASSGWGSEQYF
CDR3 DNA: TGTGCCAGCAGCGGGTGGGGCAGCGAGCAGTACTTC

D gene: NA
clone size: once
V gene: TRBV20-1
J gene: TRBJ1-2
CDR3 protein: CSARNIRGYTF
CDR3 DNA: TGCAGTGCTAGAAATATCCGTGGCTACACCTTC

D gene: TRBD1
clone size: few
V gene: TRBV9
J gene: TRBJ1-3
CDR3 protein: CASSDGQGADTIYF
CDR3 DNA: TGTGCCAGCAGCGATGGACAGGGGGCCGACACCATATATTTT

D gene: NA
clone size: NA
V gene: TRBV12-5
J gene: TRBJ2-7
CDR3 protein: CASGSEGHPYEQYF
CDR3 DNA: TGTGCTAGTGGTTCCGAGGGACACCCCTACGAGCAGTACTTC

D gene: TRBD1
clone size: NA
V gene: TRBV19
J gene: TRBJ2-2
CDR3 protein: CASSNPGQGARTGELFF
CDR3 DNA: TGTGCCAGTAGTAACCCGGGACAGGGGGCTCGAACCGGGGAGCTGTTTTTT

D gene: NA
clone size: NA
V gene: TRBV10-3
J gene: TRBJ2-3
CDR3 protein: CAISEEGARRADTQYF
CDR3 DNA: TGTGCCATCAGTGAGGAGGGGGCGAGGAGGGCAGATACGCAGTATTTT

D gene: TRBD2
clone size: NA
V gene: TRBV7-9
J gene: TRBJ2-5
CDR3 protein: CASSLGLAQETQYF
CDR3 DNA: TGTGCCAGCAGCTTAGGACTAGCACAAGAGACCCAGTACTTC

D gene: TRBD2
clone size: NA
V gene: TRBV4-2
J gene: TRBJ2-2
CDR3 protein: CASSQEPSGGANTGELFF
CDR3 DNA: TGTGCCAGCAGCCAAGAGCCTAGCGGGGGGGCCAACACCGGGGAGCTGTTTTTT

D gene: TRBD1
clone size: NA
V gene: TRBV5-1
J gene: TRBJ2-7
CDR3 protein: CASSLARGSDEQYF
CDR3 DNA: TGCGCCAGCAGCTTGGCCAGGGGGAGCGACGAGCAGTACTTC

D gene: NA
clone size: NA
V gene: TRBV6-6
J gene: TRBJ2-5
CDR3 protein: CASSQRGRSETQYF
CDR3 DNA: TGTGCCAGCAGCCAAAGGGGCCGTTCGGAGACCCAGTACTTC

D gene: NA
clone size: NA
V gene: TRBV6-1
J gene: TRBJ1-2
CDR3 protein: CASSEAWQNYGYTF
CDR3 DNA: TGTGCCAGCAGTGAAGCGTGGCAGAACTATGGCTACACCTTC

D gene: NA
clone size: NA
V gene: TRBV30
J gene: TRBJ2-7
CDR3 protein: CAWSGQYEQYF
CDR3 DNA: TGTGCCTGGAGTGGACAATACGAGCAGTACTTC

D gene: TRBD1
clone size: once
V gene: TRBV30
J gene: TRBJ2-3
CDR3 protein: CAWSRGQGRTDTQYF
CDR3 DNA: TGTGCCTGGAGTCGGGGACAGGGAAGGACAGATACGCAGTATTTT

D gene: TRBD2
clone size: NA
V gene: TRBV12-5
J gene: TRBJ2-5
CDR3 protein: CASGSGLVETQYF
CDR3 DNA: TGTGCTAGTGGTTCAGGACTAGTTGAGACCCAGTACTTC

D gene: TRBD1
clone size: NA
V gene: TRBV13
J gene: TRBJ2-7
CDR3 protein: CASSSRDRASEQYF
CDR3 DNA: TGTGCCAGCAGCTCCCGGGACAGGGCATCCGAGCAGTACTTC

D gene: TRBD1
clone size: NA
V gene: TRBV6-1
J gene: TRBJ2-7
CDR3 protein: CASTEGQGARGLYEQYF
CDR3 DNA: TGTGCCAGCACTGAGGGGCAGGGTGCAAGGGGGCTCTACGAGCAGTACTTC

D gene: NA
clone size: NA
V gene: TRBV6-1
J gene: TRBJ2-4
CDR3 protein: CASSFRGGGNIQYF
CDR3 DNA: TGTGCCAGCAGTTTTCGGGGAGGAGGAAACATTCAGTACTTC

D gene: TRBD1
clone size: NA
V gene: TRBV5-4
J gene: TRBJ2-1
CDR3 protein: CASSGGTGTKQFF
CDR3 DNA: TGTGCCAGCAGCGGGGGGACAGGGACAAAGCAGTTCTTC

D gene: TRBD1
clone size: NA
V gene: TRBV19
J gene: TRBJ2-5
CDR3 protein: CASSSRDRGLKETQYF
CDR3 DNA: TGTGCCAGTAGTAGTCGGGACAGGGGGCTGAAAGAGACCCAGTACTTC

D gene: TRBD2
clone size: NA
V gene: TRBV7-2
J gene: TRBJ2-1
CDR3 protein: CASSLVAGGPNEQFF
CDR3 DNA: TGTGCCAGCAGCTTAGTAGCGGGGGGGCCAAATGAGCAGTTCTTC

D gene: NA
clone size: NA
V gene: TRBV7-2
J gene: TRBJ1-5
CDR3 protein: CASSASGFVQPQHF
CDR3 DNA: TGTGCCAGCAGCGCCTCAGGTTTCGTCCAGCCCCAGCATTTT

D gene: NA
clone size: NA
V gene: TRBV4-1
J gene: TRBJ1-1
CDR3 protein: CASSQERGRNTEAFF
CDR3 DNA: TGCGCCAGCAGCCAAGAACGGGGGAGGAACACTGAAGCTTTCTTT

D gene: TRBD2
clone size: NA
V gene: TRBV4-1
J gene: TRBJ2-3
CDR3 protein: CASSQVGLAADTQYF
CDR3 DNA: TGCGCCAGCAGCCAAGTTGGGCTAGCGGCAGATACGCAGTATTTT

D gene: NA
clone size: NA
V gene: TRBV15
J gene: TRBJ1-2
CDR3 protein: CATSRDRLGYTF
CDR3 DNA: TGTGCCACCAGCAGAGACAGGCTTGGCTACACCTTC

D gene: TRBD1
clone size: NA
V gene: TRBV5-4
J gene: TRBJ1-1
CDR3 protein: CASKTQGFAEAFF
CDR3 DNA: TGTGCCAGCAAAACACAGGGGTTCGCTGAAGCTTTCTTT

D gene: NA
clone size: NA
V gene: TRBV27
J gene: TRBJ2-3
CDR3 protein: CASSPWTPLTDTQYF
CDR3 DNA: TGTGCCAGCAGTCCTTGGACTCCTCTAACAGATACGCAGTATTTT

D gene: NA
clone size: NA
V gene: TRBV4-2
J gene: TRBJ1-4
CDR3 protein: CASSQRGGSNEKLFF
CDR3 DNA: TGTGCCAGCAGCCAAAGGGGAGGATCTAATGAAAAACTGTTTTTT

D gene: NA
clone size: NA
V gene: TRBV11-2
J gene: TRBJ1-6
CDR3 protein: CASSRINSTPLHF
CDR3 DNA: TGTGCCAGCAGCCGCATTAACAGTACACCCCTCCACTTT

D gene: TRBD1
clone size: NA
V gene: TRBV9
J gene: TRBJ1-2
CDR3 protein: CASSAFLGQGSLANYGYTF
CDR3 DNA: TGTGCCAGCAGCGCGTTCCTTGGACAGGGGTCATTAGCTAACTATGGCTACACCTTC

D gene: TRBD1
clone size: NA
V gene: TRBV19
J gene: TRBJ2-5
CDR3 protein: CASSMTGNQETQYF
CDR3 DNA: TGTGCCAGTAGTATGACAGGGAACCAAGAGACCCAGTACTTC

D gene: NA
clone size: NA
V gene: TRBV25-1
J gene: TRBJ1-2
CDR3 protein: CASSDGGGYTF
CDR3 DNA: TGTGCCAGCAGTGACGGAGGTGGCTACACCTTC

D gene: TRBD1
clone size: NA
V gene: TRBV28
J gene: TRBJ1-5
CDR3 protein: CASSSPGQDQPQHF
CDR3 DNA: TGTGCCAGCAGTTCTCCGGGACAGGATCAGCCCCAGCATTTT

D gene: NA
clone size: NA
V gene: TRBV10-3
J gene: TRBJ2-3
CDR3 protein: CAISGGTLKPTDTQYF
CDR3 DNA: TGTGCCATCAGTGGGGGGACTCTGAAACCCACAGATACGCAGTATTTT

D gene: TRBD2
clone size: NA
V gene: TRBV5-6
J gene: TRBJ2-3
CDR3 protein: CASSFPERGGGTDTQYF
CDR3 DNA: TGTGCCAGCAGCTTCCCCGAGCGGGGGGGCGGCACAGATACGCAGTATTTT

D gene: TRBD2
clone size: NA
V gene: TRBV9
J gene: TRBJ2-5
CDR3 protein: CASSVGSGGSETQYF
CDR3 DNA: TGTGCCAGCAGCGTAGGTAGCGGGGGGTCAGAGACCCAGTACTTC

D gene: TRBD1
clone size: NA
V gene: TRBV4-1
J gene: TRBJ2-7
CDR3 protein: CASSQGRDRGLYEQYF
CDR3 DNA: TGCGCCAGCAGCCAAGGTCGGGACAGGGGTCTGTACGAGCAGTACTTC

D gene: TRBD1
clone size: NA
V gene: TRBV27
J gene: TRBJ2-1
CDR3 protein: CASSFSGGGFYNEQFF
CDR3 DNA: TGTGCCAGCAGTTTTTCAGGGGGCGGGTTCTACAATGAGCAGTTCTTC

D gene: NA
clone size: NA
V gene: TRBV6-1
J gene: TRBJ2-3
CDR3 protein: CASSEAGWGADTQYF
CDR3 DNA: TGTGCCAGCAGTGAAGCGGGATGGGGGGCAGATACGCAGTATTTT

D gene: NA
clone size: NA
V gene: TRBV7-9
J gene: TRBJ2-1
CDR3 protein: CASSPQVGSYNEQFF
CDR3 DNA: TGTGCCAGCAGCCCCCAGGTCGGATCCTACAATGAGCAGTTCTTC

D gene: TRBD1
clone size: NA
V gene: TRBV4-1
J gene: TRBJ2-7
CDR3 protein: CASRSYRGDYEQYF
CDR3 DNA: TGCGCCAGCAGGTCGTACAGGGGGGACTACGAGCAGTACTTC

D gene: NA
clone size: NA
V gene: TRBV6-6
J gene: TRBJ1-1
CDR3 protein: CASSFRNTEAFF
CDR3 DNA: TGTGCCAGCAGTTTTAGGAACACTGAAGCTTTCTTT

D gene: NA
clone size: NA
V gene: TRBV23-1
J gene: TRBJ1-5
CDR3 protein: CAIPSEQGGNQPQHF
CDR3 DNA: TGCGCCATCCCCAGTGAGCAGGGAGGGAATCAGCCCCAGCATTTT

D gene: NA
clone size: NA
V gene: TRBV7-2
J gene: TRBJ2-1
CDR3 protein: CASSRWVGRGVYNEQFF
CDR3 DNA: TGTGCCAGCAGCCGCTGGGTTGGGCGGGGCGTCTACAATGAGCAGTTCTTC